A selection of T cell receptor beta chains follows, all from one sample in a study of T cells in localized non-small cell lung cancer. Profiling relied on immunoSEQ multiplex PCR, and the TCRdb table lists in-frame clones only, not all of them. In the table there are about 2,400 clones, around 38% of which are singletons. The sample here was normal lung tissue next to the tumor, taken before any cancer treatment. These receptor sequences come from a man between 40 and 70 years old with stage II lung adenocarcinoma. Each CDR3 is given with its conserved first and last residue. Fields, in order: CDR3 length, V gene, clone size, J gene, CDR3 protein. Some rows have no size entry. The others give once, few or many, or a class for an expanded clone.

cdr3_length: 14; v_call: TRBV11-3; clone_size: few; j_call: TRBJ2-5; cdr3_aa: CASSLSGGRETQYF
cdr3_length: 16; v_call: TRBV18; clone_size: -; j_call: TRBJ1-1; cdr3_aa: CASSPPVSGAGTEAFF
cdr3_length: 14; v_call: TRBV19; clone_size: few; j_call: TRBJ2-5; cdr3_aa: CASSNGADLTTQYF
cdr3_length: 13; v_call: TRBV4-1; clone_size: few; j_call: TRBJ1-1; cdr3_aa: CASSGTANTEAFF
cdr3_length: 19; v_call: TRBV5-1; clone_size: -; j_call: TRBJ1-4; cdr3_aa: CASSRATGIQAATNEKLFF
cdr3_length: 15; v_call: TRBV6-8; clone_size: -; j_call: TRBJ2-1; cdr3_aa: CASSDEASSYNEQFF
cdr3_length: 14; v_call: TRBV6-8; clone_size: -; j_call: TRBJ1-5; cdr3_aa: CASSPTSRGQPQHF
cdr3_length: 15; v_call: TRBV28; clone_size: few; j_call: TRBJ2-7; cdr3_aa: CATNRGSAAAYEQYF
cdr3_length: 14; v_call: TRBV19; clone_size: once; j_call: TRBJ1-6; cdr3_aa: CASRRGQLNSPLHF
cdr3_length: 14; v_call: TRBV15; clone_size: -; j_call: TRBJ1-2; cdr3_aa: CATSRDDRGLGYTF
cdr3_length: 16; v_call: TRBV28; clone_size: -; j_call: TRBJ2-5; cdr3_aa: CASSPRTGRVGETQYF
cdr3_length: 17; v_call: TRBV30; clone_size: -; j_call: TRBJ1-4; cdr3_aa: CAWRKLTGVGLNEKLFF
cdr3_length: 15; v_call: TRBV28; clone_size: -; j_call: TRBJ1-1; cdr3_aa: CASSRRRTLNTEAFF
cdr3_length: 14; v_call: TRBV6-8; clone_size: medium-sized; j_call: TRBJ1-1; cdr3_aa: CASSELGGNTEAFF
cdr3_length: 14; v_call: TRBV28; clone_size: -; j_call: TRBJ2-7; cdr3_aa: CASSSAGGRYEQYF
cdr3_length: 15; v_call: TRBV11-3; clone_size: -; j_call: TRBJ2-1; cdr3_aa: CASSLKLAAYNEQFF
cdr3_length: 13; v_call: TRBV7-4; clone_size: few; j_call: TRBJ1-1; cdr3_aa: CASSFEAKAEAFF
cdr3_length: 13; v_call: TRBV9; clone_size: few; j_call: TRBJ2-3; cdr3_aa: CASGTSVPDTQYF
cdr3_length: 14; v_call: TRBV28; clone_size: -; j_call: TRBJ1-6; cdr3_aa: CASSLNRGNSPLHF
cdr3_length: 16; v_call: TRBV9; clone_size: few; j_call: TRBJ2-3; cdr3_aa: CASSPEGLADTDTQYF
cdr3_length: 15; v_call: TRBV15; clone_size: -; j_call: TRBJ2-1; cdr3_aa: CATSRGGGPYNEQFF
cdr3_length: 15; v_call: TRBV11-3; clone_size: few; j_call: TRBJ1-4; cdr3_aa: CASSYPSTTNEKLFF
cdr3_length: 14; v_call: TRBV18; clone_size: -; j_call: TRBJ2-1; cdr3_aa: CASSPGGFFNEQFF
cdr3_length: 16; v_call: TRBV18; clone_size: large; j_call: TRBJ2-7; cdr3_aa: CASSSRQTGTAIEQYF
cdr3_length: 13; v_call: TRBV19; clone_size: -; j_call: TRBJ2-7; cdr3_aa: CASSPGLIGEQYF
cdr3_length: 12; v_call: TRBV30; clone_size: -; j_call: TRBJ1-1; cdr3_aa: CAWSFQGARAFF
cdr3_length: 16; v_call: TRBV7-5; clone_size: few; j_call: TRBJ2-1; cdr3_aa: CASSSRAGGLDNEQFF
cdr3_length: 13; v_call: TRBV14; clone_size: -; j_call: TRBJ1-5; cdr3_aa: CASSQGLGQPQHF
cdr3_length: 13; v_call: TRBV28; clone_size: few; j_call: TRBJ1-2; cdr3_aa: CASTNGVRNGYTF
cdr3_length: 14; v_call: TRBV9; clone_size: few; j_call: TRBJ2-5; cdr3_aa: CASSLNGVKETQYF
cdr3_length: 13; v_call: TRBV28; clone_size: few; j_call: TRBJ1-5; cdr3_aa: CASSLVSNQPQHF
cdr3_length: 14; v_call: TRBV28; clone_size: -; j_call: TRBJ1-1; cdr3_aa: CASSGGGGGTEAFF